A selection of T cell receptor beta chains follows, all from one sample in a study of blood T cell repertoires in COVID-19. Using immunoSEQ multiplex PCR, the repertoire was profiled, and TCRdb retains in-frame clones only, with some absent. Among approximately 200,000 clones, around 90% were seen once, and the ten largest hold approximately 2.4%. Sequences were obtained from PBMCs or T cells enriched from blood (not recorded which). These receptors all stem from a woman aged 30 to 39 who had recovered from COVID-19. Both conserved end residues are part of each CDR3. A D gene is named only where the DNA matches it firmly. The listing skips clone size in some rows; elsewhere it reads once, few, many or a size class.

. TRBJ1-3 . TRBV19 TGTGCCAGTAGTCCCCGGGAACAGATTCTTTCTGGAAACACCATATATTTT CASSPREQILSGNTIYF
TRBD1 TRBJ1-5 . TRBV23-1 TGCGCCAGCAGTCACGCCGGGACAGGGTTGGGACAGCCCCAGCATTTT CASSHAGTGLGQPQHF
. TRBJ1-1 . TRBV12-3/TRBV12-4 TGTGCCAGCAGGGGCGGGGGGACTGAAGCTTTCTTT CASRGGGTEAFF
. TRBJ1-4 once TRBV5-6 TGTGCCAGCAGCCGGGACACCGGGATAGGCAAAAAACTGTTTTTT CASSRDTGIGKKLFF
. TRBJ2-5 . TRBV5-1 TGCGCCAGCAGCTTGTCTGACAGACAAGAGACCCAGTACTTC CASSLSDRQETQYF
. TRBJ1-5 . TRBV19 TGTGCCAGCTCCCGGGACACAAATCAGCCCCAGCATTTT CASSRDTNQPQHF
. TRBJ1-1 . TRBV5-6 TGTGCCAGCAGCCTGGACATCGATTCTAACACTGAAGCTTTCTTT CASSLDIDSNTEAFF
TRBD1 TRBJ2-5 . TRBV11-3 TGTGCCAGCAGCTTACAGGGGGCTGGAGAGACCCAGTACTTC CASSLQGAGETQYF
TRBD2 TRBJ2-3 once TRBV30 TGTGCCTGGAGTGCGACTAGCGGGAGGGATACGCAGTATTTT CAWSATSGRDTQYF
. TRBJ1-1 . TRBV4-3 TGCGCCAGCAGCCAAGAGGGAGGTCGGACTGAAGCTTTCTTT CASSQEGGRTEAFF
TRBD1 TRBJ1-2 once TRBV4-2 TGTGCCAGCAGCCTTGGACAGGGGTATGACTATGGCTACACCTTC CASSLGQGYDYGYTF
TRBD1 TRBJ1-5 . TRBV7-9 TGTGCCAGCAGCGCTATGACAGGGGCGAATCAGCCCCAGCATTTT CASSAMTGANQPQHF
. TRBJ1-1 . TRBV7-6 TGTGCCAGCAGCTTGGCAGGGGTCACTGAAGCTTTCTTT CASSLAGVTEAFF
. TRBJ2-2 . TRBV7-3 TGTGCCAGCAGCCTGGGACAGAACACCGGGGAGCTGTTTTTT CASSLGQNTGELFF
TRBD1 TRBJ1-4 . TRBV27 TGTGCCAGCAGGACCAGGGGGCGCTCCCCTAATGAAAAACTGTTTTTT CASRTRGRSPNEKLFF
. TRBJ1-2 . TRBV7-3 TGTGCCACCGGAACAGGGAAGGGCTACACCTTC CATGTGKGYTF
TRBD2 TRBJ2-1 . TRBV6-1 TGTGCCAGCCATGAAGCTAGCGGGGGAAACAATGAGCAGTTCTTC CASHEASGGNNEQFF
TRBD1 TRBJ2-1 . TRBV19 TGTGCCAGTCGACAGGGGAATGAGCAGTTCTTC CASRQGNEQFF
TRBD1 TRBJ2-7 . TRBV5-1 TGCGCCAGCAGCTCCCAACCGGGACAGTACGAGCAGTACTTC CASSSQPGQYEQYF
TRBD2 TRBJ2-3 . TRBV4-2 TGTGCCAGCAGCCTTAGCGGGGGTATGACAGATACGCAGTATTTT CASSLSGGMTDTQYF
TRBD1 TRBJ1-2 . TRBV29-1 TGCAGCGTGCTACTTAGGACAGGGAAGGTGGATGGCTACACCTTC CSVLLRTGKVDGYTF
TRBD1 TRBJ1-2 . TRBV2 TGTGCCAGCAGTGGCCGGGACAGATCTCCGAACACCTTC CASSGRDRSPNTF
. TRBJ2-7 . TRBV7-8 TGTGCCAGCAGCCCCGGGGTGGCCTACGAGCAGTACTTC CASSPGVAYEQYF
TRBD2 TRBJ2-1 . TRBV6-2/TRBV6-3 TGTGCCAGCAGTTACTTAGGACTAGCGGGGGGGCGCCCCGAGCAGTTCTTC CASSYLGLAGGRPEQFF
. TRBJ2-7 . TRBV29-1 TGCAGCGTTGGTAAAGCTCCAACCTACGAGCAGTACTTC CSVGKAPTYEQYF
. TRBJ1-2 . TRBV7-9 TGTGCCAGCAGCGAAAGCGGGGCCGGGGGCTATGGCTACACCTTC CASSESGAGGYGYTF
TRBD1 TRBJ1-1 . TRBV24-1 TGTGCCACCAGTGGTGCCGGGACAGGGTACACTGAAGCTTTCTTT CATSGAGTGYTEAFF
TRBD2 TRBJ2-1 . TRBV5-1 TGCGCCAGCAGCTTTAGCGGGGGGACTTACAATGAGCAGTTCTTC CASSFSGGTYNEQFF
. TRBJ1-3 . TRBV4-2 TGTGCCAGCACCGCGATTCCCCCATACACCATATATTTT CASTAIPPYTIYF
TRBD1 TRBJ1-2 once TRBV30 TGTGCCTGGACTAGACAGGGGAACTATGGCTACACCTTC CAWTRQGNYGYTF
TRBD1 TRBJ1-5 once TRBV7-9 TGTGCCAGCAGCTCGGGACAGCCCGGCAATCAGCCCCAGCATTTT CASSSGQPGNQPQHF
. TRBJ1-5 . TRBV27 TGTGCCAGCAGTTTATTTCGGGGTCAGCCCCAGCATTTT CASSLFRGQPQHF
TRBD1 TRBJ1-4 . TRBV27 TGTGCCAGCAGTACGTACGGGACAGCAAGGAGTGAAAAACTGTTTTTT CASSTYGTARSEKLFF
TRBD1 TRBJ2-1 . TRBV7-3 TGTGCCAGCAGCTTATCAGGGGGCTCAAATGAGCAGTTCTTC CASSLSGGSNEQFF
TRBD1 TRBJ1-4 . TRBV5-6 TGTGCCAGCAGCTTGGCAGGGGGTCACGAAAAACTGTTTTTT CASSLAGGHEKLFF
TRBD2 TRBJ2-2 . TRBV24-1 TGTGCCACCAGTGACCCTGCGGGGGTGACGGCCGGGGAGCTGTTTTTT CATSDPAGVTAGELFF
. TRBJ1-6 . TRBV4-3 TGCGCCAGCAGCCACGGCGGGGGGCTACGAAATTCACCCCTCCACTTT CASSHGGGLRNSPLHF